This T cell receptor (beta chain) was observed in a study of blood T cell repertoires in COVID-19. Background on the study: The analysed material was cDNA or gDNA that came from T cells, B-cell-depleted T cells, or PBMCs.

V lost 8 bases and J 1 base, leaving 9 bases between the germline ends. The CDR3 runs to 13 residues. CDR1 is SGHVS and CDR2 is FQNEAQ in the germline V gene. Only in-frame clones appear in the TCRdb table, and some are missing; sequencing was by immunoSEQ multiplex PCR. Found here are 150,000 to 200,000 clones, 86% of them singletons; the top ten hold 7.5% to 10%. The TCR was taken from a woman in her twenties or thirties who had recovered from COVID-19. Sequencing input: PBMCs or T cells enriched from blood (not recorded which). The gene calls are TRBV7-8 and TRBJ1-5; a weak D match, TRBD1 (6 bases). The CDR3 DNA sequence: TGTGCCAGCGGGGGCAGGAGCAATCAGCCCCAGCATTTT. This encodes CASGGRSNQPQHF.